A selection of T cell receptor beta chains follows, all from one sample in a study of technical replicates of blood from a few donors. Here immunoSEQ multiplex PCR was the method, and the copy in TCRdb shows in-frame clones only, minus some. The sample shows approximately 82,000 clones, 91% of them seen only once. The sequenced material came from T cells isolated from PBMCs. The receptors were sampled from a human donor in good health. Some clones in this sample may be carry-over from other donors' samples. The CDR3 runs from the conserved cysteine through the conserved F or W.

>TRBV4-3
CASSQDRSSSGELFF
>TRBV10-3
CAIRGTSGTDTQYF
>TRBV18
CASSPNSGTDPGELFF
>TRBV19
CASSIFSGVQETQYF
>TRBV7-2
CASSFPTGSTNEKLFF
>TRBV2
CATLLGDSEQYF
>TRBV13
CASSNRLAGNEQFF
>TRBV5-1
CASSRYQGGMNTEAFF
>TRBV29-1
CSGLAGGIDTQYF
>TRBV7-7
CASSVSKTGGTDTQYF
>TRBV5-8
CASSLILGGNTGELFF
>TRBV5-1
CASSLTGSVDTGELFF
>TRBV6-5
CASTRGPSTGELFF
>TRBV7-8
CASSLIRQGDQLAVVQEQYF
>TRBV21-1
CASSTDRIRETQYF
>TRBV30
CAWSPRVGEAFF
>TRBV28
CASSYPEGNYGYTF
>TRBV2
CASTPGQEYYGYTF
>TRBV19
CASSRTGGYGYTF
>TRBV6-5
CASSYDSKSSYEQYF
>TRBV4-3
CASSQEQGVTYEQYF
>TRBV6-6
CASSATGGADGYTF
>TRBV6-1
CASEGQGIVYGYTF
>TRBV27
CASRTPRGAHYGYTF
>TRBV28
CASGGTAGHGYTF
>TRBV5-4
CASSSYGDSPVGYTF
>TRBV30
CAWSWAVLTDTQYF
>TRBV2
CASRGTDSYEQYF
>TRBV27
CASVKGWGTEAFF
>TRBV6-5
CASSTGTSNEQFF
>TRBV5-1
CASSTRTSGIHNEQFF
>TRBV10-3
CAIGPGGDIQYF
>TRBV5-4
CASSLVTGNVYGYTF
>TRBV30
CAWGGENQPQHF
>TRBV13
CASSLEREQFF
>TRBV4-2
CASSHLGGGEQFF
>TRBV2
CASSEETVTEAFF
>TRBV10-1
CASSESSGGAYEQYF
>TRBV10-2
CASSDVTGVNSPLHF
>TRBV6-5
CASSYSVGTRPYEQYF
>TRBV7-8
CASSLRGNSGNTIYF
>TRBV19
CATSRTTNEQYF
>TRBV6-5
CASSLAGGPDTQYF
>TRBV5-1
CASRTGTVNTGELFF